This record looks at one T cell receptor (beta chain) sequence and its context. The sample is drawn from a study of blood T cell repertoires in COVID-19. Study processing details: Nucleated cell counts were estimated from reference gene primer amplification. TCRdb's table, derived via immunoSEQ multiplex PCR, lists solely in-frame clones and lacks some. The DNA gave D and trimming, while V, J and clone size come from that table. The table includes around 91,000 clones, about four fifths detected once. CDR1 MNHEY and CDR2 SMNVEV come from the germline V gene (reference sequence). The CDR3 is 14 residues long. J lost 8 bases, V lost 8 bases, and 11 bases had no gene match.

The rearrangement joins TRBV27 to TRBJ1-4, with 7 bases that match TRBD1. The clonotype was recovered from an elderly woman with active or convalescent COVID-19. The sample was peripheral blood. The chain's CDR3 is CASGRTGGLEKLFF. In DNA, the CDR3 is TGTGCCAGCGGGCGGACAGGCGGCCTGGAAAAACTGTTTTTT.